The 20 T cell receptor beta chains below all came from one sample that was sequenced in a study of shared clonotypes between healthy human individuals. TCRdb's table, derived via immunoSEQ multiplex PCR, lists solely in-frame clones and lacks some. Among approximately 2.5 million clones listed, around nine tenths were seen once. The sequenced material came from naive CD4+ T cells sorted from blood. Subset here: CD45RA+ positively selected. Receptors were obtained from a young man in good health.

The chain uses TRBV19 and TRBJ2-7; no firm D call. Trimming took off 3 bases at V and 0 bases at J, with 12 bases between the two ends. Looked up from germline, CDR1 is LNHDA and CDR2 is SQIVND (reference sequence). This CDR3 is 15 amino acids long. As DNA, the CDR3 is TGTGCCAGTAGTATCGCCGACGCCAGCTCCTACGAGCAGTACTTC. It is translated as CASSIADASSYEQYF.

This clone was observed a single time. This chain links TRBV18 with TRBJ2-7, with TRBD1 matching over 9 bases. With 0 bases clipped from V and 2 bases from J, the junction kept 5 bases outside the gene matches. Germline V gives CDR1 KGHSH, CDR2 LQKENI. The CDR3 contains 16 residues. CDR3 coding DNA: TGTGCCAGCTCACCACCCTTACGGACAGGGGCCTACGAGCAGTACTTC. Translation gives CASSPPLRTGAYEQYF. Combining the CDR3 with reference TRBV18 and TRBJ2-7 gives the whole variable domain NAGVMQNPRHLVRRRGQEARLRCSPMKGHSHVYWYRQLPEEGLKFMVYLQKENIIDESGMPKERFSAEFPKEGPSILRIQQVVRGDSAAYFCASSPPLRTGAYEQYFGPGTRLTVT.

The chain joins TRBV10-3 to TRBJ2-5; D unresolved. This CDR3 region has 14 residues. V was cut by 4 bases and J by 6 bases, with 15 bases left in between. The germline V gene encodes CDR1 ENHRY and CDR2 SYGVKD. Here the CDR3 reads CAISGTSRQKTQYF. The CDR3 region has the DNA TGTGCCATCAGTGGGACCAGCAGACAAAAGACCCAGTACTTC.

This clone has a single count. The chain joins TRBV6-1 to TRBJ2-5, with 7 bases matching TRBD1. CDR3 size: 11 residues. Germline V lookup: CDR1 MNHNS, CDR2 SASEGT. Germline trimming cut 4 bases from V and 14 bases from J; bases unmatched to any gene: 7. In DNA form, the CDR3 reads TGTGCCAGCAGTGGCCGGGACAGAGAATACTTC. Encoded protein: CASSGRDREYF.

This clone has a handful of counts. This sample includes further DNA sequences coding for the same CDR3. This chain connects TRBV19 to TRBJ1-5; TRBD1 aligns across 8 bases. The CDR3 consists of 15 residues. J lost 4 bases, V lost 3 bases, and 5 bases had no gene match. Per the germline V gene, CDR1 is LNHDA and CDR2 is SQIVND (reference sequence). The chain's CDR3 is CASSIRTGSNQPQHF. CDR3 in DNA: TGTGCCAGTAGTATCAGGACAGGGTCAAATCAGCCCCAGCATTTT.

This sequence joins TRBV5-4 and TRBJ1-2; weak D call: TRBD1 (5 bases). CDR1 and CDR2 from the germline V gene are SGHNT and YYREEE (reference sequence). The length of the CDR3 is 15 residues. V lost 0 bases and J 10 bases, leaving 19 bases between the germline ends. CDR3 DNA sequence: TGTGCCAGCAGCTTGGGAGCAGGGACTAGTATCGACTACACCTTC. It is translated as CASSLGAGTSIDYTF.

The chain recombines TRBV27 with TRBJ2-1; weak D call: TRBD1 (6 bases). Per the germline V gene, CDR1 is MNHEY and CDR2 is SMNVEV (reference sequence). The CDR3 spans 16 residues. Trimming pared 7 bases from V and 1 base from J, leaving 17 bases between. This CDR3 reads CASTLTGPFSYNEQFF. The CDR3 DNA is TGTGCCAGCACCTTGACAGGACCGTTTTCCTACAATGAGCAGTTCTTC.

The CDR3 nucleotides are TGTGCCAGCAGCTTTACAGGGGTCTCCTACAATGAGCAGTTCTTC. Protein: CASSFTGVSYNEQFF. The rearrangement links TRBV7-2 to TRBJ2-1; 7 positions agree with TRBD1. CDR1 is SGHTA, CDR2 FQGNSA, per germline. CDR3 size: 15 residues. V was clipped by 3 bases and J by 0 bases; unmatched bases: 2.

The chain has TRBV7-2 and TRBJ1-4; 7 bases agree with TRBD1. The CDR3 spans 16 residues. Germline assignment: CDR1 SGHTA and CDR2 FQGNSA. The junction had 14 bases not matched to a gene; V was cut back by 5 bases and J by 8 bases. CDR3 loop: CASSGQLQGSPEKLFF. CDR3 DNA sequence: TGTGCCAGCAGCGGTCAACTACAGGGGTCGCCGGAAAAACTGTTTTTT.

The chain combines TRBV5-4 with TRBJ2-5; 8 nucleotides match TRBD1. Germline V CDR1 and CDR2: SGHNT, YYREEE (reference sequence). The CDR3 is 14 residues long. V gave up 3 bases and J gave up 0 bases; unmatched junction bases: 1. CDR3 in amino acids: CASSSTGDQETQYF. The CDR3, as DNA: TGTGCCAGCAGCTCGACAGGGGACCAAGAGACCCAGTACTTC.

This chain links TRBV5-8 with TRBJ1-3, with no clear D. CDR1 and CDR2 (germline): SGHTS, YDEGEE. The CDR3 totals 16 residues. Trimming removed 0 bases at V and 0 bases at J, with 10 bases between. The CDR3, as DNA: TGTGCCAGCAGCTTGGTAAAGGTTCCCTCTGGAAACACCATATATTTT. It specifies CASSLVKVPSGNTIYF. The entire variable domain, with the rest obtained from reference TRBV5-8 and TRBJ1-3, is as follows: EAGVTQSPTHLIKTRGQQATLRCSPISGHTSVYWYQQALGLGLQFLLWYDEGEERNRGNFPPRFSGRQFPNYSSELNVNALELEDSALYLCASSLVKVPSGNTIYFGEGSWLTVV.

This clone is a singleton in its sample. This chain connects TRBV27 to TRBJ2-1, with 7 bases identical to TRBD2. The CDR3 consists of 15 residues. The germline gives CDR1 MNHEY, CDR2 SMNVEV (reference sequence). With V trimmed by 8 bases and J by 9 bases, 16 bases remained unmatched. CDR3 DNA: TGTGCCAGCTTACCCGGGAGGCAGGGCAGCGGTGAGCAGTTCTTC. Translated, it gives CASLPGRQGSGEQFF.

This sequence joins TRBV25-1 and TRBJ2-3; D remains ambiguous. Trimming shortened V by 3 bases and J by 1 base, and 14 bases separated the two germline ends. CDR3 size: 16 residues. Germline V gene data show CDR1 as MGHDK and CDR2 as SYGVNS. The CDR3 region has the DNA TGTGCCAGCAGTGATCAACGGGTCGATGGCACAGATACGCAGTATTTT. Translation: CASSDQRVDGTDTQYF.

The V gene is TRBV10-2, the J gene TRBJ1-5; TRBD1 matches at 7 bases. V trimming: 0 bases; J trimming: 6 bases; junction bases outside the gene matches: 14. The CDR3 consists of 18 residues. Germline CDR1 reads WSHSY; CDR2 reads SAAADI. CDR3 in DNA: TGCGCCAGCAGTGAGTCCTACATGGGGGGAGGGGACAGTCAGCCCCAGCATTTT. This translates into CASSESYMGGGDSQPQHF.

This chain connects TRBV7-9 to TRBJ2-1; D ambiguous. Trimming shortened V by 0 bases and J by 6 bases, and 6 bases separated the two germline ends. The germline V gene has CDR1 SEHNR and CDR2 FQNEAQ (reference sequence). This CDR3 has 13 residues. The CDR3 DNA follows: TGTGCCAGCAGCTTAGCCCCAGGCAATGAGCAGTTCTTC. Protein sequence: CASSLAPGNEQFF.

The J gene is TRBJ1-4, the V gene TRBV5-1; D is unclear. V was trimmed by 6 bases and J by 7 bases, leaving 19 bases between them. Looked up from germline, CDR1 is SGHRS and CDR2 is YFSETQ. The length of the CDR3 is 15 residues. CDR3 loop: CASTWSPTGSEKLFF. In nucleotides, the CDR3 is TGCGCCAGCACTTGGTCCCCCACGGGGAGTGAAAAACTGTTTTTT. The complete variable domain, with remaining parts taken from reference TRBV5-1 and TRBJ1-4, reads KAGVTQTPRYLIKTRGQQVTLSCSPISGHRSVSWYQQTPGQGLQFLFEYFSETQRNKGNFPGRFSGRQFSNSRSEMNVSTLELGDSALYLCASTWSPTGSEKLFFGSGTQLSVL.

Worth noting for this clone: At the DNA level, this CDR3 is encoded by other sequences in the same sample as well. The V and J genes are TRBV27 and TRBJ1-2; no firm D call. The CDR3 is 12 amino acids. V dropped 0 bases and J dropped 7 bases, with 6 bases sitting between them. The germline CDR1 and CDR2 sequences are MNHEY and SMNVEV (reference sequence). In DNA form, the CDR3 reads TGTGCCAGCAGTTTATCAGGGTTTGGCTACACCTTC. It specifies CASSLSGFGYTF.

The chain joins TRBV6-5 to TRBJ2-1, with D possibly TRBD1 on 5 matching bases. Trimming left V 10 bases short and J 3 bases short, with 13 bases between. CDR3 length equals 13 residues. The V gene's germline CDR1 is MNHEY and CDR2 SVGAGI. The CDR3 is CATSTADYNEQFF. CDR3 bases: TGTGCCACATCGACAGCCGACTACAATGAGCAGTTCTTC.

The chain recombines TRBV28 with TRBJ1-1; maybe TRBD1 (5 bases). The CDR3 has 14 amino acids. Per the germline V gene, CDR1 is MDHEN and CDR2 is SYDVKM. V was trimmed by 3 bases and J by 2 bases, leaving 10 bases between them. The chain's CDR3 is CASSLGGTNTEAFF. CDR3 nucleotide sequence: TGTGCCAGCAGTTTGGGGGGGACTAACACTGAAGCTTTCTTT.

The chain recombines TRBV10-3 with TRBJ2-5; no definite D call. Trimming took 7 bases from V and 4 from J, leaving 13 bases between them. The CDR3 loop spans 13 amino acids. Germline V gene data show CDR1 as ENHRY and CDR2 as SYGVKD. The CDR3 sequence is CAINSGISETQYF. The CDR3 DNA sequence: TGTGCCATCAACTCCGGTATCTCAGAGACCCAGTACTTC.